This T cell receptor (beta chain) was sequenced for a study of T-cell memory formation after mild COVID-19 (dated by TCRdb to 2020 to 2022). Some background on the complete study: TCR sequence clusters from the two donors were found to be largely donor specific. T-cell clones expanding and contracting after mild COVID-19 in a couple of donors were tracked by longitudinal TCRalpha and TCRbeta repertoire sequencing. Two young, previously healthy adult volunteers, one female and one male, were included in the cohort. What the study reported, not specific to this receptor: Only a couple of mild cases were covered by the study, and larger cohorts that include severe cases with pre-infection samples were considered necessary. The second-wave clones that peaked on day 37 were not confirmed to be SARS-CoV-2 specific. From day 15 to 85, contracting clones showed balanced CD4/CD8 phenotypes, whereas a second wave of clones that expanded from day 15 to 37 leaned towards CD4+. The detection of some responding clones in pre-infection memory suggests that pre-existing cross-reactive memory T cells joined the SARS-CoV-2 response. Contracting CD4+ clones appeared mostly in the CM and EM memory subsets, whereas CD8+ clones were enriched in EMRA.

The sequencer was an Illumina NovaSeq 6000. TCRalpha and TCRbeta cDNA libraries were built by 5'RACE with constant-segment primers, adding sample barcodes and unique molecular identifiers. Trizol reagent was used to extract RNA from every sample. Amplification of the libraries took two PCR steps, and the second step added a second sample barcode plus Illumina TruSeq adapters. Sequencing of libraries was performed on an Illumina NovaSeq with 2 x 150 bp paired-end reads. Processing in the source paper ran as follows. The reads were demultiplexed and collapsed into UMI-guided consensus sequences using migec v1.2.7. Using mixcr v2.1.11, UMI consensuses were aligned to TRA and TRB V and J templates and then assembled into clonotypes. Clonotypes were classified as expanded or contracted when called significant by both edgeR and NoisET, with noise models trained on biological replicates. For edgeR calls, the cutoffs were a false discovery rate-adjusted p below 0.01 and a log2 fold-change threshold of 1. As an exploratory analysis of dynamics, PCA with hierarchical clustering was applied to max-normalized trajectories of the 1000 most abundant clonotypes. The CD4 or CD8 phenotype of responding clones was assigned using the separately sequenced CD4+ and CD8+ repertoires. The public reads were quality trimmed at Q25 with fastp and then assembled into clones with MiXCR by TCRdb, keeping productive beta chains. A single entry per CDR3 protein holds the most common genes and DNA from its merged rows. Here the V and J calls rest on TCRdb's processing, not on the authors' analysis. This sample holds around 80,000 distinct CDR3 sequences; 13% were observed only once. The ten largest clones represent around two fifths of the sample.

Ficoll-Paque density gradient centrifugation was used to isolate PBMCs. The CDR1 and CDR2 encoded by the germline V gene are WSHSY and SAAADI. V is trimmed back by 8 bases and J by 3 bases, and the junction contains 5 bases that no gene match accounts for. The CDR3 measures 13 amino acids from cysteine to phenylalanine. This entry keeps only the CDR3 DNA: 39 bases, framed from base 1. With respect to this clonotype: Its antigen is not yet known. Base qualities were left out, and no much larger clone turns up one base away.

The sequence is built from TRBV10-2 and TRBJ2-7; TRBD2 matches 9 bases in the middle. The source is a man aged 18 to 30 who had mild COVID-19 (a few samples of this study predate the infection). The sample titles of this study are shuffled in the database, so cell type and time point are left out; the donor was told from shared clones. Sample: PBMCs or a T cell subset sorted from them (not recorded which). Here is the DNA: TGCGCCAGCCTGCGGGGGGGGTTCTACGAGCAGTACTTC. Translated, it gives CASLRGGFYEQYF.